A single T cell receptor beta chain is shown here with its context. The antigen is not known. Germline V CDR1 and CDR2: SGHNT, YYREEE (reference sequence). V was pared by 4 bases and J by 12 bases, with 16 bases between. This CDR3 has 12 residues. Using immunoSEQ multiplex PCR, the repertoire was profiled, and TCRdb retains in-frame clones only, with some absent. The data show some 6,000 clones, approximately 91% seen once. The sample originates from a study of T cell clonotyping in hematopoietic cell transplantation. Study-level findings and limits: After transplant, recipient diversity fell while pathologically expanded clonotypes grew through day 180.

This specimen was peripheral blood mononuclear cells, taken 100 days after allogeneic stem cell transplant. V is TRBV5-4 and J is TRBJ1-1, with D perhaps matching TRBD1 (6 bases). This TCR was recovered from a female patient aged 50 to 65 who had an allogeneic stem cell transplant from a related donor, so the T cells may come from the graft donor. Some clones in this sample may be carry-over from other donors' samples. CDR3 nucleotides: TGTGCCAGCAGCAACCCGGACAGCCCCTCTTTCTTT. Amino acids: CASSNPDSPSFF. The variable domain in full, completed from reference TRBV5-4 and TRBJ1-1, reads ETGVTQSPTHLIKTRGQQVTLRCSSQSGHNTVSWYQQALGQGPQFIFQYYREEENGRGNFPPRFSGLQFPNYSSELNVNALELDDSALYLCASSNPDSPSFFGQGTRLTVV.